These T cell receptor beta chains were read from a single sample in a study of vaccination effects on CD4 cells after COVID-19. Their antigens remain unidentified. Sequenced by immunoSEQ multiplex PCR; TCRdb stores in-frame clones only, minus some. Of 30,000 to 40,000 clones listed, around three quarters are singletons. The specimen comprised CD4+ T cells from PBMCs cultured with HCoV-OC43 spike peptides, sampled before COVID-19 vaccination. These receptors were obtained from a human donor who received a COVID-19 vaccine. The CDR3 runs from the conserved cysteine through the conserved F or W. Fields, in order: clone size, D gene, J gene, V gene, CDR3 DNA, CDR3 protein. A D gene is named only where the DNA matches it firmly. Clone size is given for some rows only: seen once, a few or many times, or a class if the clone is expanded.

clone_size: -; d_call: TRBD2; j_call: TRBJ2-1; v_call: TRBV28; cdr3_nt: TGTGCCAGCAGAAAAGCGGGAGGGCGCTACAATGAGCAGTTCTTC; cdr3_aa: CASRKAGGRYNEQFF
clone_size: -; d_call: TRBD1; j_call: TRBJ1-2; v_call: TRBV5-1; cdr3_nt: TGCGCCAGCAGCTCTCAGGGGGATGGCTACACCTTC; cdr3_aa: CASSSQGDGYTF
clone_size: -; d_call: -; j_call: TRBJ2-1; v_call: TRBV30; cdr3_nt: TGTGCCAGCGACAGATCCTACAATGAGCAGTTCTTC; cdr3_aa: CASDRSYNEQFF
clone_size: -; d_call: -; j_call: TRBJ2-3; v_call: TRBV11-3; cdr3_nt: TGTGCCAGCAGCTTAGACCCTGGCAGGGCCGGGGCAGATACGCAGTATTTT; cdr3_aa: CASSLDPGRAGADTQYF
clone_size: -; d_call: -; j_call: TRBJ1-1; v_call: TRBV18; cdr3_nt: TGTGCCAGCTCACCAGGGGGGGTCACTGAAGCTTTCTTT; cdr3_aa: CASSPGGVTEAFF
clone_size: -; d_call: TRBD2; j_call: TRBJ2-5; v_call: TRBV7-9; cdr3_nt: TGTGCCAGCAGCTTCTCCCGCTCTAGCGGGGGGCTTCAAGAGACCCAGTACTTC; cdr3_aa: CASSFSRSSGGLQETQYF
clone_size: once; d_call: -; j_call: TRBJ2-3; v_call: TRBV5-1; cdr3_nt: TGCGCCAGCAGCCGGGACTCCGGCGGGGATACGCAGTATTTT; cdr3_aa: CASSRDSGGDTQYF
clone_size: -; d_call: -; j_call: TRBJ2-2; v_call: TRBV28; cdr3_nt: TGTGCCAGCAGTTTATCCCCTATAGGTCGCATCGGGGAGCTGTTTTTT; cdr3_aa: CASSLSPIGRIGELFF
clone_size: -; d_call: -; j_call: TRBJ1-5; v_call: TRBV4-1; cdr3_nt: TGCGCCAGCAGCCAAGGCAGGGATCAGCCCCAGCATTTT; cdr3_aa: CASSQGRDQPQHF
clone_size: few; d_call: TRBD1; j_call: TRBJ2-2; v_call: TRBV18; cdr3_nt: TGTGCCAGCTCACCGAGAGGACAGGGGGCATACACCGGGGAGCTGTTTTTT; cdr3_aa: CASSPRGQGAYTGELFF
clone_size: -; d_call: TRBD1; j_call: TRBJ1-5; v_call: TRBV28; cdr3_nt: TGTGCCAGCAGTCCACTCCCTGGGACAGATAGCAATCAGCCCCAGCATTTT; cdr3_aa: CASSPLPGTDSNQPQHF
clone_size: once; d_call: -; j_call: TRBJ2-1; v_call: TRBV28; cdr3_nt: TGTGCCAGCAGTTCATCCGGGACCTCAAACAATGAGCAGTTCTTC; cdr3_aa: CASSSSGTSNNEQFF
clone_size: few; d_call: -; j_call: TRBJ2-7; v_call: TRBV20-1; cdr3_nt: TGCAGTGCTAATCAGGGAGTCGAGCAGTACTTC; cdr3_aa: CSANQGVEQYF
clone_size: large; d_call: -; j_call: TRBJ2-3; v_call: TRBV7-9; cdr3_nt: TGTGCCAGCAGCTTACAGGGGACTAGCACAGATACGCAGTATTTT; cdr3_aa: CASSLQGTSTDTQYF
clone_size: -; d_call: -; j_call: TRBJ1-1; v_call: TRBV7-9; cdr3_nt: TGTGCCAGCAACCGGCCCGAACGTAACACTGAAGCTTTCTTT; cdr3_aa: CASNRPERNTEAFF
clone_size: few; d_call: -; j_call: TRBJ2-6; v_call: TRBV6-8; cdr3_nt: TGTGCCAGCAAGCAGGGATCGTGGTCTGGGGCCAACGTCCTGACTTTC; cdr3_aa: CASKQGSWSGANVLTF
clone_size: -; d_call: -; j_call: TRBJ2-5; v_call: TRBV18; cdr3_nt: TGTGCCAGCTCACCGAGGACCAGGGTTCGAACCCAGTACTTC; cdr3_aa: CASSPRTRVRTQYF
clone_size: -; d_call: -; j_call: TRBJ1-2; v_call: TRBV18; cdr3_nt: TGTGCCAGCTCACCGAGCGACACTAGAGGCTACACCTTC; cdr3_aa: CASSPSDTRGYTF
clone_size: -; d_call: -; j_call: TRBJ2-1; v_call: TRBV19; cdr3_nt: TGTGCCAGTAGTATAGATTACAGGAGCTCCTACAATGAGCAGTTCTTC; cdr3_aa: CASSIDYRSSYNEQFF
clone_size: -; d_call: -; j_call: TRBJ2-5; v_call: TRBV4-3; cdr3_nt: TGCGCCAGCAGCCAAGATTACAGACTTCAAGAGACCCAGTACTTC; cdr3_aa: CASSQDYRLQETQYF
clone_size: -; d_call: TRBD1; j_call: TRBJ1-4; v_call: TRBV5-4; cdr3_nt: TGTGCCAGCAGCTCCCGACAGGGCTCTAATGAAAAACTGTTTTTT; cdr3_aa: CASSSRQGSNEKLFF
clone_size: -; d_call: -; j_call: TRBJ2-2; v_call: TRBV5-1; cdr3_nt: TGCGCCAGCAGCTTGAGGGAAGCCGGGGAGCTGTTTTTT; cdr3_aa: CASSLREAGELFF
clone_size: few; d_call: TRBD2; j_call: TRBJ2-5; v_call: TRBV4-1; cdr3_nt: TGCGCCAGCAGCCCAGGACTAGCGGAATCGGTGACCCAGTACTTC; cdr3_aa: CASSPGLAESVTQYF
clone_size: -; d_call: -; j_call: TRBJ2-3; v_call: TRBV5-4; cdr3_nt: TGTGCCAGCAGCTTATCCACTCGCACAGATACGCAGTATTTT; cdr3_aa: CASSLSTRTDTQYF
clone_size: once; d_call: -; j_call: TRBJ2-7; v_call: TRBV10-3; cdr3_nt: TGTGCCATCAGTGAGAACTCCTACGAGCAGTACTTC; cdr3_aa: CAISENSYEQYF
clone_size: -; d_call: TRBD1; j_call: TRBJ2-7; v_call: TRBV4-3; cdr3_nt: TGCGCCAGCAGCCAAGGTCCCCCCGTCGACAGGGGTAAGCAGTACTTC; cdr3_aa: CASSQGPPVDRGKQYF
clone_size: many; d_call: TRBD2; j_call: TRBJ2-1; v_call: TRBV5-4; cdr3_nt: TGTGCCAGCAGCCTTACTAGCGGGGGCCACAATGAGCAGTTCTTC; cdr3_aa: CASSLTSGGHNEQFF
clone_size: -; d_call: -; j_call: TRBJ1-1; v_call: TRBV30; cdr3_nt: TGTGCCTGGAGTGTTTTACAGCAAGCTTTCTTT; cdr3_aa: CAWSVLQQAFF
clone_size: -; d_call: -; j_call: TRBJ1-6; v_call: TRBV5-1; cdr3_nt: TGCGCCAGCCAAAGGACAGACATCCCTTCACCCCTCCACTTT; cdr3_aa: CASQRTDIPSPLHF